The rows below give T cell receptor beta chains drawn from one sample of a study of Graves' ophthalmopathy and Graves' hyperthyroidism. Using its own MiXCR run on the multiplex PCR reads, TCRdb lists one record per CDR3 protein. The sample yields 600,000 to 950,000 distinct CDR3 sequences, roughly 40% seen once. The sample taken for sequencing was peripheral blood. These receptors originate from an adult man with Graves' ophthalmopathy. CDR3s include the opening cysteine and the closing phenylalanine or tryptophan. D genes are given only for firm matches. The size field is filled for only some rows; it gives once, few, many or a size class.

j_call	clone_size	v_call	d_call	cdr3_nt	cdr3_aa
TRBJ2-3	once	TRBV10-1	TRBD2	TGCGCCAGCAGCGAGGGACTAGCGGGGGGTAGCACAGATACGCAGTATTTT	CASSEGLAGGSTDTQYF
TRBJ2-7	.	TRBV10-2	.	TGCGCCAGCAGTGAGTCCACAGGGTCTGTGAGCGACGAGCAGTACTTC	CASSESTGSVSDEQYF
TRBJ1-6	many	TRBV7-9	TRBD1	TGTGCCAGCAGCTTAATGGGGACAGGGGATTCACCCCTCCACTTT	CASSLMGTGDSPLHF
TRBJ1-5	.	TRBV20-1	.	TGCAGTGCTAGGGGGGGGGCTGCCAATCAGCCCCAGCATTTT	CSARGGAANQPQHF
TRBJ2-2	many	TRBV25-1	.	TGTGCCAGCAGAGTCACCGGGGAGCTGTTTTTT	CASRVTGELFF
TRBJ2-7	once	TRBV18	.	TGTGCCAGCTCACCACTCCGGGGGAGGTTGGGCGAGCAGTACTTC	CASSPLRGRLGEQYF
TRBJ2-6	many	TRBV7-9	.	TGTGCCAGCAGACAACTAAGCTCTGGGGCCAACGTCCTGACTTTC	CASRQLSSGANVLTF
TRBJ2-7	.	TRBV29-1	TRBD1	TGCAGCCCGCGGCCGGGACAGGGGGGCGAGCAGTACTTC	CSPRPGQGGEQYF
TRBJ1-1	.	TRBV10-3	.	TGTGCCATCAGCCCAGGACTCCAAAGGGAGAACACTGAAGCTTTCTTT	CAISPGLQRENTEAFF
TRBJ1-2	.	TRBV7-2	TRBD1	TGTGCCAGCAGCTTAGGGGGGACAGGGGGCGCGACTAGCTACACCTTC	CASSLGGTGGATSYTF
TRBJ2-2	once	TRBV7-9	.	TGTGCCAGCAGCATCGGGCCAAACACCGGGGAGCTGTTTTTT	CASSIGPNTGELFF
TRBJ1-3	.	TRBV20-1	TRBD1	TGCAGTGCTAGCAGGGGGGCTGGAAACACCATATATTTT	CSASRGAGNTIYF
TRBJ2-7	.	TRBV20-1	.	TGCAGTGCTAGGCTTCCGGGCTCCTACGAGCAGTACTTC	CSARLPGSYEQYF
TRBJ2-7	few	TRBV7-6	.	TGTGCCAGCAGCCCCGGGACGGACATCTCCTACGAGCAGTACTTC	CASSPGTDISYEQYF
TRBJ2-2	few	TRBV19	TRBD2	TGTGCCAGTAGTATTGCGGGGGCGAACACCGGGGAGCTGTTTTTT	CASSIAGANTGELFF
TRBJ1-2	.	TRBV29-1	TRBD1	TGCAGCGTTGGTGGGACAGGGGGCGCGTCCTATGGCTACACCTTC	CSVGGTGGASYGYTF
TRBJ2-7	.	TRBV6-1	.	TGTGCCAGCAGTCTCCGGGACACCTTTTCCTACGAGCAGTACTTC	CASSLRDTFSYEQYF
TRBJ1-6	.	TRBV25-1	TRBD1	TGTGCCAGCAGTCCAGGACAGGACCCTAATTCACCCCTCCACTTT	CASSPGQDPNSPLHF
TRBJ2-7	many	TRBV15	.	TGTGCCACCAGCAGAGAAACGCAGCGGAGATCCTACGAGCAGTACTTC	CATSRETQRRSYEQYF
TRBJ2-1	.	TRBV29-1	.	TGCAGCGTTGATGCAGGATTCCAGCAGTTCTTC	CSVDAGFQQFF
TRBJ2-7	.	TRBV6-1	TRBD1	TGTGCCAGCAGTCCGCAGGGGGCGGAGGTATACGAGCAGTACTTC	CASSPQGAEVYEQYF
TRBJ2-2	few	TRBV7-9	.	TGCGCCAGCAGCTTGGCCGCGAGCGGATTCACCGGGGAGCTGTTTTTT	CASSLAASGFTGELFF
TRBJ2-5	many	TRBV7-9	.	TGTGCCAGCAGCCCCATCGGCGGGGCCGCTGATGAGACCCAGTACTTC	CASSPIGGAADETQYF
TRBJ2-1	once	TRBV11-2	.	TGTGCCAGCAGAACCCCGGGGTCCAATGAGCAGTTCTTC	CASRTPGSNEQFF
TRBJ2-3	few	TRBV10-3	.	TGTGCCATCAGTGACCTGGAGGGCGATACGCAGTATTTT	CAISDLEGDTQYF
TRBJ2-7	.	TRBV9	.	TGTGCCAGCAGCTCCCGTTTTGGGTCAACAGAGTCCGAGCAGTACTTC	CASSSRFGSTESEQYF
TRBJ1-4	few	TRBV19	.	TGTGCCTGGAGTGTACAGGGATTCGAACTGTTTTTT	CAWSVQGFELFF
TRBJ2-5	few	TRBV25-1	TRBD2	TGTGCCAGCAGTTTACGAGCGGGAGGGGGGGAGACCCAGTACTTC	CASSLRAGGGETQYF